The 22 T cell receptor beta chains given below trace back to one sample, sequenced in a study of blood T cells in healthy people across ages (dated by TCRdb to between 2015 and 2017). The library came from 5' RACE. The sequencer was an Illumina HiSeq 2500. A second PCR of about 7 to 12 cycles was run with a J-beta primer mix and a sample-barcoded 5' primer. The raw public data were reprocessed by TCRdb itself: fastp quality trimming at Q25, MiXCR clonotype calling, in-frame beta chains only. Each CDR3 protein gets just one entry, which takes the most common genes and DNA from the rows behind it. The sample yields about 1.7 million distinct CDR3 sequences; over 25% were counted once. Of the sample, 7.7% is held by the ten largest clones. The material sequenced was blood. The receptors originated from a woman aged 25 to 39 in good health.

This clonotype came up many times. CDR3 sequence (DNA): TGTGCCAGCATCCCGGGGGGGGCCAACGTCCTGACTTTC. Translating gives CASIPGGANVLTF. This chain uses TRBV21-1 with TRBJ2-6; the table assigns TRBD1, which was not confirmed against the DNA. TRBV21-1 is annotated as a pseudogene. The CDR3 contains 13 residues.

Points on this clonotype: A read error may be the cause here, since a much bigger clone is one base away. The V and J genes are TRBV29-1 and TRBJ1-2, with TRBD1 matching 7 bases. Germline CDR1 SQVTM, CDR2 ANQGSEA. The CDR3 totals 11 residues. V lost 7 bases to trimming and J lost 4 bases; unmatched junction nucleotides: 3. The CDR3 nucleotides are TGCAGCGCACAGGGGCCCTATGGCTACACCTTC. Amino acids: CSAQGPYGYTF.

Only a few counts were recorded for this clonotype. The rearrangement uses TRBV18 and TRBJ2-1; 9 bases line up with TRBD2. The germline V gene encodes CDR1 KGHSH and CDR2 LQKENI. The J segment lost 0 bases and the V segment lost 6 bases, leaving 15 bases of the junction unmatched. The CDR3 sequence is 19 residues long. CDR3 sequence: CASSQKGSGGSSSYNEQFF. The CDR3 DNA is TGTGCCAGCTCTCAGAAAGGTAGCGGGGGCTCAAGCTCCTACAATGAGCAGTTCTTC.

J is TRBJ2-3 and V is TRBV5-1; D is ambiguous. Germline V lookup: CDR1 SGHRS, CDR2 YFSETQ. The CDR3 contains 13 residues. The V end was cut by 0 bases, the J end by 14 bases, with 16 bases between. The CDR3 reads CASSLEADWTPYF. The DNA for the CDR3 is TGCGCCAGCAGCTTGGAGGCAGATTGGACCCCGTATTTT.

The genes are TRBV6-5 and TRBJ1-4; tentative D call: TRBD1 (5 bases). CDR1 and CDR2 from the germline V gene are MNHEY and SVGAGI. Trimming removed 6 bases from V and 5 bases from J, with 16 bases in between. The CDR3 runs 15 residues. The CDR3 bases are TGTGCCAGCAGGGCCTACGGGGGGGGAAATGAAAAACTGTTTTTT. The encoded protein is CASRAYGGGNEKLFF.

In its sample, this clonotype was seen once. Given a much more abundant clone one base away, this may be a read error. The V and J genes are TRBV20-1 and TRBJ2-3, with 7 bases lining up with TRBD2. Germline lookup yields CDR1 DFQATT and CDR2 SNEGSKA (reference sequence). CDR3 size: 14 residues. This CDR3 reads CNARSGDYTDTQYF. The CDR3 DNA follows: TGCAATGCTAGAAGCGGGGATTACACAGATACGCAGTATTTT.

This clonotype was observed a handful of times. The rearrangement uses TRBV7-2 and TRBJ2-1, with 12 nucleotides matching TRBD2. With 0 bases clipped from V and 7 bases from J, the junction kept 4 bases outside the gene matches. Germline V gives CDR1 SGHTA, CDR2 FQGNSA. The CDR3 runs 16 residues. The CDR3, as DNA: TGTGCCAGCAGCTTAGCTCGACTAGCGGGAGCGAATGAGCAGTTCTTC. Translating gives CASSLARLAGANEQFF.

The J gene is TRBJ2-7, the V gene TRBV12-3 or TRBV12-4; 7 bases agree with TRBD2. The CDR3 has 15 amino acids. V dropped 5 bases and J dropped 3; count of bases not matched to a gene: 10. CDR3 in amino acids: CASSPRGWGGYEQYF. The CDR3 DNA sequence: TGTGCCAGCAGTCCTCGGGGCTGGGGGGGCTACGAGCAGTACTTC.

V is TRBV7-2 and J is TRBJ1-2; D perhaps matches TRBD1 (5 bases). V was cut by 0 bases and J by 0 bases, with 17 bases left in between. Germline V gene lookup returns CDR1 SGHTA and CDR2 FQGNSA. The CDR3 consists of 18 residues. The CDR3 region has the DNA TGTGCCAGCAGCTTAGCGCAGGCCCGTCGACAGACTAACTATGGCTACACCTTC. Translated: CASSLAQARRQTNYGYTF.

The chain links TRBV6-5 to TRBJ2-1; 9 bases fit TRBD1. The CDR3 totals 14 residues. CDR1 and CDR2 (germline): MNHEY, SVGAGI. J was trimmed by 7 bases and V by 7 bases; bases with no gene match: 8. CDR3 amino acids: CASTMDRGGNEQFF. The CDR3, as DNA: TGTGCCAGCACTATGGACAGGGGTGGGAATGAGCAGTTCTTC.

The gene calls are TRBV7-2 and TRBJ2-7; weak D call: TRBD2 (6 bases). V lost 5 bases and J lost 2, with 13 bases in between. Germline loops: CDR1 SGHTA, CDR2 FQGNSA. The CDR3 consists of 14 residues. CDR3 residues: CASSTRDFTYEQYF. The CDR3 DNA reads as TGTGCCAGCAGCACCCGGGACTTCACCTACGAGCAGTACTTC.

The chain couples TRBV7-2 to TRBJ2-3; possible D gene TRBD2, 5 bases. Trimming took 4 bases from V and 4 from J, leaving 18 bases between them. Germline V CDR1 and CDR2: SGHTA, FQGNSA. The CDR3 consists of 16 residues. The CDR3 nucleotides read TGTGCCAGCAGCTCTGCCGGACTCATGGGCGCAGATACGCAGTATTTT. Its translation: CASSSAGLMGADTQYF.

The chain has TRBV30 and TRBJ2-1; a weak D match, TRBD1 (5 bases). The CDR3 runs 15 residues. Trimming stripped 3 bases from V and 2 bases from J, with 14 bases between. Germline V gene data show CDR1 as GTSNPN and CDR2 as SVGIG (reference sequence). This CDR3 is CAWSLTDSAYNEQFF. The CDR3 DNA is TGTGCCTGGAGCCTGACAGACTCAGCCTACAATGAGCAGTTCTTC. The variable domain in full, completed from reference TRBV30 and TRBJ2-1, reads SQTIHQWPATLVQPVGSPLSLECTVEGTSNPNLYWYRQAAGRGLQLLFYSVGIGQISSEVPQNLSASRPQDRQFILSSKKLLLSDSGFYLCAWSLTDSAYNEQFFGPGTRLTVL.

This clonotype appeared a few times. The chain carries TRBV7-2 and TRBJ2-5; tentatively, D is TRBD1 (5 bases). CDR1 and CDR2 from the germline V gene are SGHTA and FQGNSA. The germline V and J ends were trimmed by 5 bases and 5 bases, with 15 bases remaining between them. The CDR3 is 14 residues long. The CDR3 protein is CASSRSRDRETQYF. CDR3 coding DNA: TGTGCCAGCAGCCGGTCCAGGGATCGGGAGACCCAGTACTTC.

This clonotype has at least ten counts. The chain joins TRBV12-3 or TRBV12-4 to TRBJ2-4; 7 bases fit TRBD1. The CDR3 totals 15 residues. With 5 bases clipped from V and 6 bases from J, the junction kept 10 bases outside the gene matches. The CDR3 is CASSPRQGIGNIQYF. The CDR3 DNA reads as TGTGCCAGCAGTCCTCGACAGGGCATCGGAAACATTCAGTACTTC.

The genes are TRBV12-3 or TRBV12-4 and TRBJ1-5; the D gene is possibly TRBD1 (5 bases). V lost 6 bases to trimming and J lost 7 bases, with 16 bases between them. CDR3 length equals 14 residues. DNA for the CDR3: TGTGCCAGCAGATTACGGGGGGGAAACCAGCCCCAGCATTTT. Translating gives CASRLRGGNQPQHF.

V gene TRBV5-1 combines with J gene TRBJ2-5; 9 bases align to TRBD1. The CDR3 covers 16 residues. CDR1 SGHRS and CDR2 YFSETQ come from the germline V gene. V gave up 4 bases and J gave up 5 bases; unmatched junction bases: 12. CDR3 sequence (DNA): TGCGCCAGCAGCCCTCCCACAGGGGGCCGAGGGGAGACCCAGTACTTC. This gives the protein CASSPPTGGRGETQYF.

Remarks on this clonotype: A single base separates this from a much larger clone, so it may be a read error. This chain joins TRBV7-2 and TRBJ2-5, with no clear D. Per the germline V gene, CDR1 is SGHTA and CDR2 is FQGNSA. V was pared by 3 bases and J by 11 bases, with 16 bases between. The CDR3 has 13 residues. CDR3 sequence reads: CASSFDLGYEQYF. The CDR3 DNA follows: TGTGCCAGCAGCTTTGACCTTGGGTATGAGCAGTACTTC.

J is TRBJ2-1 and V is TRBV6-2 or TRBV6-3, with D hard to call. The CDR3 has 14 residues. Looked up from germline, CDR1 is MNHEY and CDR2 is SVGEGT. Trimming took 2 bases from V and 5 from J, leaving 10 bases between them. The chain's CDR3 is CASSYEWGDNEQFF. DNA for the CDR3: TGTGCCAGCAGTTACGAGTGGGGTGACAATGAGCAGTTCTTC.

This clonotype was seen a few times. The rearrangement links TRBV5-5 to TRBJ2-3, with 16 bases identical to TRBD2. Germline V gene lookup returns CDR1 SGHKS and CDR2 YYEKEE (reference sequence). V was clipped by 5 bases and J by 5 bases; unmatched bases: 11. This CDR3 has 18 residues. In DNA, the CDR3 is TGTGCCAGCAGTTCACCGGGACTAGCGGGGGGGATGGGAGATACGCAGTATTTT. It specifies CASSSPGLAGGMGDTQYF.

The chain employs TRBV28 and TRBJ2-3; 10 bases map to TRBD2. Germline lookup yields CDR1 MDHEN and CDR2 SYDVKM. The CDR3 extends over 16 amino acids. With 2 bases clipped from V and 2 bases from J, the junction kept 4 bases outside the gene matches. The DNA of the CDR3 is TGTGCCAGCAGTTTAGCCCTAGCGGGAGCCACAGATACGCAGTATTTT. Its protein is CASSLALAGATDTQYF.

The rearrangement joins TRBV20-1 to TRBJ1-4, with unresolved D. The CDR3 has 11 amino acids. Germline V gene data show CDR1 as DFQATT and CDR2 as SNEGSKA (reference sequence). Trimming took off 5 bases at V and 5 bases at J, with 6 bases between the two ends. CDR3 sequence: CSAWMNEKLFF. The CDR3, as DNA: TGCAGTGCTTGGATGAATGAAAAACTGTTTTTT.